The 21 T cell receptor beta chains below all came from one sample that was sequenced in a study of CD8+ T cells in alopecia areata. The treatment here: oral pan-JAK inhibitor, 5-10 mg twice daily. cDNA prepared by RNA extraction and subsequent reverse transcription served as the template for sequencing. Data came from immunoSEQ multiplex PCR; TCRdb stores just in-frame clones and leaves some out. The sample has around 300,000 clones, roughly 60% seen once. Sequenced here: CD4+ T cells sorted from blood, sampled around week 54, from a patient treated with tofacitinib. The origin of the receptors is a human donor with alopecia areata.

The chain employs TRBV7-8 and TRBJ2-5, with a weak D call TRBD2 (5 bases). CDR1 and CDR2 from the germline V gene are SGHVS and FQNEAQ. The CDR3 has 14 amino acids. The V end lost 4 bases, the J end lost 4 bases, and 13 bases lay between the germline ends. The CDR3 DNA follows: TGTGCCAGCAGCTCTACCGACGGAGGAGAGACCCAGTACTTC. This gives the protein CASSSTDGGETQYF.

The chain is built from TRBV29-1 and TRBJ2-3, with 10 bases matching TRBD2. Trimming took 7 bases from V and 0 from J; bases not matched to a gene: 4. This CDR3 comprises 14 residues. Germline loops: CDR1 SQVTM, CDR2 ANQGSEA. The CDR3 DNA reads as TGCAGCGCAACACTAGCGGGGAGCACAGATACGCAGTATTTT. It encodes CSATLAGSTDTQYF.

Here the CDR3 reads CATSVDRGNQPQHF. The CDR3 bases are TGTGCCACCAGCGTGGACCGAGGCAATCAGCCCCAGCATTTT. This chain uses TRBV15 with TRBJ1-5; no clear D gene. The CDR3 totals 14 residues. Germline CDR1 LNHNV, CDR2 YYDKDF (reference sequence). Trimming left V 5 bases short and J 2 bases short, with 10 bases between.

This chain joins TRBV29-1 and TRBJ2-7; either TRBD1 or TRBD2 may supply D (5 bases each). Trimming shortened V by 4 bases and J by 6 bases, and 16 bases separated the two germline ends. Germline assignment: CDR1 SQVTM and CDR2 ANQGSEA. This CDR3 contains 13 residues. The CDR3 protein is CSVAGTGAREQYF. The CDR3 DNA reads TGCAGCGTTGCCGGGACGGGTGCCCGCGAGCAGTACTTC.

The rearrangement uses TRBV30 and TRBJ1-6; D might be TRBD1 (5 bases). V lost 0 bases and J 7 bases, leaving 13 bases between the germline ends. Germline V gene data show CDR1 as GTSNPN and CDR2 as SVGIG (reference sequence). This CDR3 is 15 amino acids long. CDR3 nucleotides: TGTGCCTGGAGTGTACAGTTAGGGGACAATTCACCCCTCCACTTT. Translated: CAWSVQLGDNSPLHF.

The V gene is TRBV27, the J gene TRBJ2-1, with D perhaps given as TRBD1 or TRBD2 (5 bases each). CDR1 and CDR2 from the germline V gene are MNHEY and SMNVEV (reference sequence). V gave up 7 bases and J gave up 2 bases, with 15 bases separating them. The CDR3 is 15 amino acids. DNA of the CDR3: TGTGCCAGCAAGGGATGGGGGACCCCCTACAATGAGCAGTTCTTC. Its protein is CASKGWGTPYNEQFF.

The chain uses TRBV29-1 and TRBJ2-7, with TRBD1 matching over 7 bases. From germline, CDR1 is SQVTM and CDR2 ANQGSEA. V lost 4 bases to trimming and J lost 5 bases; unmatched junction nucleotides: 5. The CDR3 contains 12 residues. The CDR3 protein is CSVGGQTHEQYF. The CDR3 nucleotides are TGCAGCGTTGGGGGACAGACCCACGAGCAGTACTTC.

Comments on this clone: Different DNA sequences within this sample yield the same CDR3. This chain uses TRBV30 with TRBJ1-1, with D perhaps TRBD1 (5 bases). The CDR3 is 13 residues long. The V end was cut by 0 bases, the J end by 0 bases, with 5 bases between. Per the germline V gene, CDR1 is GTSNPN and CDR2 is SVGIG (reference sequence). The chain's CDR3 is CAWSVRVNTEAFF. CDR3 sequence (DNA): TGTGCCTGGAGTGTCAGGGTGAACACTGAAGCTTTCTTT.

The V gene is TRBV6-6, the J gene TRBJ1-5, with 10 bases that match TRBD1. Trimming cost V 1 base and J 5 bases; bases outside gene matches: 2. Per the germline V gene, CDR1 is MNHNY and CDR2 is SVGAGI (reference sequence). The CDR3 is made up of 15 amino acids. As DNA, the CDR3 is TGTGCCAGCAGTTACTACGGGACAGGGGATCAGCCCCAGCATTTT. It yields the protein CASSYYGTGDQPQHF.

This chain joins TRBV6-6 and TRBJ2-5; D uncertain. Germline loops: CDR1 MNHNY, CDR2 SVGAGI (reference sequence). V lost 6 bases and J lost 1, with 6 bases in between. CDR3 size: 12 residues. CDR3 loop: CASSRVQETQYF. CDR3 DNA: TGTGCCAGCAGCCGGGTCCAAGAGACCCAGTACTTC.

The chain links TRBV7-2 to TRBJ1-2; no clear D. CDR1 and CDR2 from the germline V gene are SGHTA and FQGNSA. The CDR3 extends over 15 amino acids. Trimming cost V 0 bases and J 0 bases, with 8 bases left between them. The chain's CDR3 is CASSLAYVPNYGYTF. CDR3 DNA sequence: TGTGCCAGCAGCTTAGCGTACGTACCTAACTATGGCTACACCTTC.

The V and J genes are TRBV30 and TRBJ2-5, with D maybe TRBD2 (7 bases). The germline V gene encodes CDR1 GTSNPN and CDR2 SVGIG (reference sequence). This CDR3 contains 14 residues. Trimming removed 2 bases from V and 4 bases from J, with 14 bases in between. The CDR3: CAWSSKGGVETQYF. CDR3 bases: TGTGCCTGGAGTTCCAAAGGGGGGGTAGAGACCCAGTACTTC.

The genes are TRBV30 and TRBJ1-2; D is undetermined. The germline gives CDR1 GTSNPN, CDR2 SVGIG (reference sequence). The CDR3 has 15 amino acids. Trimming removed 0 bases at V and 0 bases at J, with 11 bases between. For the CDR3, the DNA is TGTGCCTGGAGTGTACGGGCAGAGACTAACTATGGCTACACCTTC. Its translation is CAWSVRAETNYGYTF.

The chain combines TRBV10-3 with TRBJ1-6; 9 bases are shared with TRBD1. Germline CDR1 is ENHRY and CDR2 is SYGVKD. The CDR3 is 15 amino acids. V lost 3 bases to trimming and J lost 10 bases; unmatched junction nucleotides: 7. CDR3 in amino acids: CAISETRDRESPLHF. The CDR3 DNA reads as TGTGCCATCAGTGAAACTAGGGACAGGGAATCACCCCTCCACTTT.

This chain joins TRBV9 and TRBJ2-6; D is possibly TRBD1 (6 bases). From germline, CDR1 is SGDLS and CDR2 YYNGEE. CDR3 length equals 15 residues. V gave up 4 bases and J gave up 2 bases, with 10 bases separating them. In DNA, the CDR3 is TGTGCCAGCAGCATTACAGGGACTGGGGCCAACGTCCTGACTTTC. Residues: CASSITGTGANVLTF. The complete variable domain, with remaining parts taken from reference TRBV9 and TRBJ2-6, reads DSGVTQTPKHLITATGQRVTLRCSPRSGDLSVYWYQQSLDQGLQFLIQYYNGEERAKGNILERFSAQQFPDLHSELNLSSLELGDSALYFCASSITGTGANVLTFGAGSRLTVL.

The gene calls are TRBV15 and TRBJ2-3, with D unresolved. The germline gives CDR1 LNHNV, CDR2 YYDKDF (reference sequence). The CDR3 extends over 15 amino acids. Trimming stripped 0 bases from V and 2 bases from J, with 9 bases between. DNA of the CDR3: TGTGCCACCAGCAGAGATAGAAGCCTCACAGATACGCAGTATTTT. Translated: CATSRDRSLTDTQYF.

V gene TRBV29-1 combines with J gene TRBJ2-2; D remains ambiguous. Looked up from germline, CDR1 is SQVTM and CDR2 is ANQGSEA. The CDR3 is 12 residues long. With 7 bases removed from V and 1 base from J, the gap between germline ends came to 7 bases. CDR3 sequence reads: CSATENTGELFF. CDR3 coding DNA: TGCAGCGCCACAGAGAACACCGGGGAGCTGTTTTTT.

This chain joins TRBV7-2 and TRBJ2-7; D tentatively fits TRBD1 or TRBD2 (5 bases each). V gave up 4 bases and J gave up 2 bases, with 15 bases separating them. The CDR3 extends over 15 amino acids. Germline CDR1 is SGHTA and CDR2 is FQGNSA. In nucleotides, the CDR3 is TGTGCCAGCAGCTCGCTCCGAGGGACCGCCTACGAGCAGTACTTC. Its translation is CASSSLRGTAYEQYF.

To note about this clone: Other DNA sequences of this sample code for an identical CDR3. The CDR3 reads CASSLGGTDTQYF. DNA for the CDR3: TGCGCCAGCTCCTTAGGGGGCACAGATACGCAGTATTTT. The J gene is TRBJ2-3, the V gene TRBV5-1, with D tentatively TRBD1 (5 bases). The CDR3 consists of 13 residues. The germline V gene encodes CDR1 SGHRS and CDR2 YFSETQ. V was clipped by 7 bases and J by 1 base, with 10 bases between them.

The genes are TRBV7-9 and TRBJ2-7; 9 bases are a match to TRBD1. The V and J ends lost 6 bases and 5 bases, in that order; junction bases with no gene match: 8. The CDR3 extends over 14 amino acids. The germline gives CDR1 SEHNR, CDR2 FQNEAQ (reference sequence). CDR3 residues: CASRKGQGFDEQYF. In DNA, the CDR3 is TGTGCCAGCAGAAAGGGACAGGGATTCGACGAGCAGTACTTC.

This chain connects TRBV30 to TRBJ2-3; D unresolved. V lost 0 bases and J lost 0, with 7 bases in between. The CDR3 length is 14 residues. Germline CDR1 is GTSNPN and CDR2 is SVGIG (reference sequence). The CDR3 sequence: CAWSVPESTDTQYF. The CDR3, as DNA: TGTGCCTGGAGTGTACCCGAAAGCACAGATACGCAGTATTTT.